This T cell receptor beta chain stems from a study of shared clonotypes between healthy human individuals. Background on the study: Plates per donor: three CD4 naive, three CD4 memory, two CD8 naive, one CD8 memory.

Worth noting for this clone: Antigen specificity is unknown.

The V gene's germline CDR1 is LNHDA and CDR2 SQIVND (reference sequence). Unmatched junction bases numbered 9, after V lost 7 bases and J lost 4 bases. CDR3 length: 15 amino acids. Sequenced by immunoSEQ multiplex PCR; TCRdb stores in-frame clones only, minus some. Among around 700,000 clones listed, approximately 79% were seen once. Findings of the study overall: Only blood samples were collected, and tissue repertoires likely differ. It was the few donors that limited the genetic and exposure-history diversity represented.

This receptor was obtained from a woman in her twenties or thirties in good health. Sequenced sample: memory CD4+ T cells sorted from blood. This sample's subset: CD45RA-negative fraction. The chain combines TRBV19 with TRBJ1-1; 10 bases map to TRBD1. In DNA form, the CDR3 reads TGTGCCAGTAAGAGGGACAGGGGATGGGGCACTGAAGCTTTCTTT. Encoded protein: CASKRDRGWGTEAFF.